One and the same sample provided the 3 T cell receptor beta chains below, sequenced in a study of CD8+ T cells in alopecia areata. Extracted RNA was reverse transcribed, and the resulting cDNA served as sequencing template. Clones were read by immunoSEQ multiplex PCR, and TCRdb kept only the in-frame ones, dropping some. The sample carries roughly 130,000 clones, roughly 61% recorded once. The sample consisted of CD4+ T cells sorted from blood, taken at week 0. Receptors were obtained from a human donor with alopecia areata.

This clone came up once. This chain connects TRBV19 to TRBJ2-3; 11 nucleotides match TRBD2. This CDR3 region has 15 residues. Germline CDR1 and CDR2: LNHDA and SQIVND (reference sequence). J lost 2 bases, V lost 8 bases, and 6 bases had no gene match. Written as DNA, the CDR3 is TGTGCCAGTGGGACTAGCGGTTTGAACACAGATACGCAGTATTTT. Its translation is CASGTSGLNTDTQYF.

The chain employs TRBV7-9 and TRBJ2-5; perhaps D is TRBD1 or TRBD2 (6 bases each). Germline V gives CDR1 SEHNR, CDR2 FQNEAQ (reference sequence). The CDR3 has 15 amino acids. Trimming cost V 5 bases and J 3 bases, with 16 bases left between them. This chain's CDR3 is CASSRGWDTEETQYF. CDR3 DNA: TGTGCCAGCAGCCGGGGGTGGGACACAGAAGAGACCCAGTACTTC.

V gene TRBV28 combines with J gene TRBJ2-7; 8 bases map to TRBD1. Germline V CDR1 and CDR2: MDHEN, SYDVKM. The CDR3 sequence is 15 residues long. V trimming: 10 bases; J trimming: 3 bases; junction bases outside the gene matches: 14. The CDR3 DNA sequence: TGTGCCACCTCCCCGACCGGACAGGGCCACTACGAGCAGTACTTC. Its translation: CATSPTGQGHYEQYF.